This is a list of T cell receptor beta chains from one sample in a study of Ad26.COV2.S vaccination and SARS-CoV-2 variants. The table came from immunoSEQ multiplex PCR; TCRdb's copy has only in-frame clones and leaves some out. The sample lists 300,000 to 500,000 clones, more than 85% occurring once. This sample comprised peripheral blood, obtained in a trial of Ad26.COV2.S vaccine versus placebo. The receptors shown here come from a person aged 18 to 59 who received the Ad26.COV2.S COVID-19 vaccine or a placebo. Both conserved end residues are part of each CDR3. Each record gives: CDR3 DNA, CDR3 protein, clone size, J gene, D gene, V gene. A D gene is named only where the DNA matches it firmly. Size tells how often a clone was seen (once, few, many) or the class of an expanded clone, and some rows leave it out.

CDR3nt: TGTGCCAGCAGCCGCGACAGGACCTATGGCTACACCTTC
CDR3aa: CASSRDRTYGYTF
abundance: -
j_gene: TRBJ1-2
d_gene: -
v_gene: TRBV7-8

CDR3nt: TGTGCCAGTAGTACCCCGGGACCGGACGACGACAGCTCCTACAATGAGCAGTTCTTC
CDR3aa: CASSTPGPDDDSSYNEQFF
abundance: -
j_gene: TRBJ2-1
d_gene: -
v_gene: TRBV19

CDR3nt: TGTGCCAGCAGCTACGGGTGGGACAACACCATATATTTT
CDR3aa: CASSYGWDNTIYF
abundance: -
j_gene: TRBJ1-3
d_gene: -
v_gene: TRBV7-9

CDR3nt: TGTGCCAGCAGCTTAGAGGACAGACTGAACACTGAAGCTTTCTTT
CDR3aa: CASSLEDRLNTEAFF
abundance: -
j_gene: TRBJ1-1
d_gene: -
v_gene: TRBV7-8

CDR3nt: TGTGCCAGCAGCGGCGCCGGGACAGGGTTCACCGGGGAGCTGTTTTTT
CDR3aa: CASSGAGTGFTGELFF
abundance: -
j_gene: TRBJ2-2
d_gene: TRBD1
v_gene: TRBV9

CDR3nt: TGCAGCGTTCGGATGAACAATGAGCAGTTCTTC
CDR3aa: CSVRMNNEQFF
abundance: -
j_gene: TRBJ2-1
d_gene: -
v_gene: TRBV29-1

CDR3nt: TGTGCCAGCAGCCAGGGGCAAGTCACCATATATTTT
CDR3aa: CASSQGQVTIYF
abundance: -
j_gene: TRBJ1-3
d_gene: -
v_gene: TRBV3-1/TRBV3-2

CDR3nt: TGTGCCATCAGCGTTGACAGAAACACTGAAGCTTTCTTT
CDR3aa: CAISVDRNTEAFF
abundance: -
j_gene: TRBJ1-1
d_gene: -
v_gene: TRBV10-3

CDR3nt: TGCGCCAGCAGTGAGGGACTAGCGGGGGGGCAGTACGAGCAGTACTTC
CDR3aa: CASSEGLAGGQYEQYF
abundance: once
j_gene: TRBJ2-7
d_gene: TRBD2
v_gene: TRBV10-2

CDR3nt: TGTGCCAGCAGCTTATCCGTAGGGAGCTCCTACAATGAGCAGTTCTTC
CDR3aa: CASSLSVGSSYNEQFF
abundance: -
j_gene: TRBJ2-1
d_gene: -
v_gene: TRBV7-8

CDR3nt: TGTGCCAGTAGTATAGTCACAGGCAGAGAGCAGTACTTC
CDR3aa: CASSIVTGREQYF
abundance: -
j_gene: TRBJ2-7
d_gene: -
v_gene: TRBV19

CDR3nt: TGCGCCAGCAGCTTGTCACATTTTTCCTACGAGCAGTACTTC
CDR3aa: CASSLSHFSYEQYF
abundance: -
j_gene: TRBJ2-7
d_gene: -
v_gene: TRBV5-1

CDR3nt: TGTGCCACCAGTGATGGAGGGGGAGGCCACTACAATGAGCAGTTCTTC
CDR3aa: CATSDGGGGHYNEQFF
abundance: -
j_gene: TRBJ2-1
d_gene: -
v_gene: TRBV24-1

CDR3nt: TGTGCCAGCAGTCCCATGGGACCCGCGGGGGGGACCCAGTACTTC
CDR3aa: CASSPMGPAGGTQYF
abundance: -
j_gene: TRBJ2-5
d_gene: TRBD2
v_gene: TRBV11-2

CDR3nt: TGTGCCAGCTCACCCGGGGAAGGAGCCTACAATGAGCAGTTCTTC
CDR3aa: CASSPGEGAYNEQFF
abundance: -
j_gene: TRBJ2-1
d_gene: -
v_gene: TRBV18

CDR3nt: TGTGCCAGCAGCGGACCTTGGGGGGCGTCCGGGGAGCTGTTTTTT
CDR3aa: CASSGPWGASGELFF
abundance: -
j_gene: TRBJ2-2
d_gene: -
v_gene: TRBV2

CDR3nt: TGTGCCAGCAGCAGACGCGGGGGGCCCTCCACAGATACGCAGTATTTT
CDR3aa: CASSRRGGPSTDTQYF
abundance: -
j_gene: TRBJ2-3
d_gene: TRBD2
v_gene: TRBV11-2

CDR3nt: TGCGCCAGCAGCTTGGATCTAAGCGGGGGGGTCTACGAGCAGTACTTC
CDR3aa: CASSLDLSGGVYEQYF
abundance: -
j_gene: TRBJ2-7
d_gene: TRBD2
v_gene: TRBV5-1

CDR3nt: TGTGCCAGCAGTTATACCGACAGGGCGTCCGGGGAGCTGTTTTTT
CDR3aa: CASSYTDRASGELFF
abundance: -
j_gene: TRBJ2-2
d_gene: TRBD1
v_gene: TRBV5-6

CDR3nt: TGTGCCAGCAGCTTGGCGGGGGGAAGCTCCTACGAGCAGTACTTC
CDR3aa: CASSLAGGSSYEQYF
abundance: -
j_gene: TRBJ2-7
d_gene: TRBD2
v_gene: TRBV5-5

CDR3nt: TGTGCCATCAGTTCCAGGTCCACTGAAGCTTTCTTT
CDR3aa: CAISSRSTEAFF
abundance: -
j_gene: TRBJ1-1
d_gene: -
v_gene: TRBV10-3

CDR3nt: TGTGCCAGCAGCCCACGGGACATCAATGAGCAGTTCTTC
CDR3aa: CASSPRDINEQFF
abundance: -
j_gene: TRBJ2-1
d_gene: -
v_gene: TRBV5-4

CDR3nt: TGTGCCAGCAGTTCACTAGCGGGCACAGATACGCAGTATTTT
CDR3aa: CASSSLAGTDTQYF
abundance: -
j_gene: TRBJ2-3
d_gene: TRBD2
v_gene: TRBV6-5

CDR3nt: TGTGCCAGCAGTTTCCGGGGGACTAATGAAAAACTGTTTTTT
CDR3aa: CASSFRGTNEKLFF
abundance: -
j_gene: TRBJ1-4
d_gene: -
v_gene: TRBV27

CDR3nt: TGTGCCAGCAGTTTGGTCGGGGACACTGAAGCTTTCTTT
CDR3aa: CASSLVGDTEAFF
abundance: -
j_gene: TRBJ1-1
d_gene: -
v_gene: TRBV12-3/TRBV12-4

CDR3nt: TGTGCCAGCAGCCCCCCTCACAGGGTCTGGGAGCAGTACTTC
CDR3aa: CASSPPHRVWEQYF
abundance: -
j_gene: TRBJ2-7
d_gene: -
v_gene: TRBV11-2

CDR3nt: TGCGCCAGCAGCCAAGCTAGGGGGAACATGGGAGGCTACACCTTC
CDR3aa: CASSQARGNMGGYTF
abundance: few
j_gene: TRBJ1-2
d_gene: -
v_gene: TRBV4-1

CDR3nt: TGCGCCAGCAGTGACTCCCGGGGCCTCCAAAAAAGGGGCACCGGGGAGCTGTTTTTT
CDR3aa: CASSDSRGLQKRGTGELFF
abundance: -
j_gene: TRBJ2-2
d_gene: -
v_gene: TRBV4-1

CDR3nt: TGCGCCAGCAGCACCAGACAGGGAGGCACTGAAGCTTTCTTT
CDR3aa: CASSTRQGGTEAFF
abundance: -
j_gene: TRBJ1-1
d_gene: TRBD1
v_gene: TRBV4-1

CDR3nt: TGTGCCAGCAGTTACCCCAGGGTGGGGGTTTACGAGCAGTACTTC
CDR3aa: CASSYPRVGVYEQYF
abundance: -
j_gene: TRBJ2-7
d_gene: -
v_gene: TRBV6-5

CDR3nt: TGTGCCAGCAGCTTCGACAGGGCTTCCTACGAGCAGTACTTC
CDR3aa: CASSFDRASYEQYF
abundance: -
j_gene: TRBJ2-7
d_gene: TRBD1
v_gene: TRBV7-8

CDR3nt: TGCGCCAGCAGTGCCCGGGACAGTCAGCCATCTTACTTC
CDR3aa: CASSARDSQPSYF
abundance: -
j_gene: TRBJ2-7
d_gene: TRBD1
v_gene: TRBV10-1

CDR3nt: TGTGCCAGCAGCCCCCGTGAAGTTAATTCACCCCTCCACTTT
CDR3aa: CASSPREVNSPLHF
abundance: -
j_gene: TRBJ1-6
d_gene: -
v_gene: TRBV7-9

CDR3nt: TGTGCCAGCAGAAAAACCTCTGGAAACACCATATATTTT
CDR3aa: CASRKTSGNTIYF
abundance: -
j_gene: TRBJ1-3
d_gene: -
v_gene: TRBV6-5

CDR3nt: TGTGCCAGTAGTCATTCAAACAGGGTCTCCAGATCCAATTCACCCCTCCACTTT
CDR3aa: CASSHSNRVSRSNSPLHF
abundance: -
j_gene: TRBJ1-6
d_gene: -
v_gene: TRBV19

CDR3nt: TGTGCCAGCAGCTTGGGTCCTACTAACTATGGCTACACCTTC
CDR3aa: CASSLGPTNYGYTF
abundance: -
j_gene: TRBJ1-2
d_gene: -
v_gene: TRBV5-4

CDR3nt: TGCGCCAGCAGCCAAGATTCGAACCGATACTATGGCTACACCTTC
CDR3aa: CASSQDSNRYYGYTF
abundance: -
j_gene: TRBJ1-2
d_gene: -
v_gene: TRBV4-1

CDR3nt: TGTGCCACCAGCAGTATCACAGACAGCTCTGGAAACACCATATATTTT
CDR3aa: CATSSITDSSGNTIYF
abundance: -
j_gene: TRBJ1-3
d_gene: -
v_gene: TRBV15

CDR3nt: TGCGCCAGCAGCTCCGGGACGAACACTGAAGCTTTCTTT
CDR3aa: CASSSGTNTEAFF
abundance: -
j_gene: TRBJ1-1
d_gene: -
v_gene: TRBV5-1

CDR3nt: TGTGCCACCAGCAGAGATGGGGGGACATACCAAGAGACCCAGTACTTC
CDR3aa: CATSRDGGTYQETQYF
abundance: -
j_gene: TRBJ2-5
d_gene: -
v_gene: TRBV15

CDR3nt: TGTGCCAGCAGACCACAGGCAACTAATGAAAAACTGTTTTTT
CDR3aa: CASRPQATNEKLFF
abundance: -
j_gene: TRBJ1-4
d_gene: -
v_gene: TRBV11-2

CDR3nt: TGTGCCATCAGCTACTCTGGAAACACCATATATTTT
CDR3aa: CAISYSGNTIYF
abundance: -
j_gene: TRBJ1-3
d_gene: -
v_gene: TRBV10-3

CDR3nt: TGTGCTAGCAGCTTAGCCGGGGGGGGGCCGGAGACCCAGTACTTC
CDR3aa: CASSLAGGGPETQYF
abundance: -
j_gene: TRBJ2-5
d_gene: TRBD2
v_gene: TRBV7-7

CDR3nt: TGTGCCAGCAGTTCTCGGCCGGAGGGCGTTACGCAGTATTTT
CDR3aa: CASSSRPEGVTQYF
abundance: -
j_gene: TRBJ2-3
d_gene: -
v_gene: TRBV6-2/TRBV6-3

CDR3nt: TGTGCCATCAGTGAGTCGAAGGGGTTTAGCGAGTTCTTC
CDR3aa: CAISESKGFSEFF
abundance: -
j_gene: TRBJ2-1
d_gene: -
v_gene: TRBV10-3

CDR3nt: TGTGCCAGCAGTTATGGGACGGCTGGAAACACCATATATTTT
CDR3aa: CASSYGTAGNTIYF
abundance: -
j_gene: TRBJ1-3
d_gene: -
v_gene: TRBV6-5

CDR3nt: TGTGCCAGCAGCTTTGGTCAGGGAGAGCGCAGACCCTACAATGAGCAGTTCTTC
CDR3aa: CASSFGQGERRPYNEQFF
abundance: -
j_gene: TRBJ2-1
d_gene: -
v_gene: TRBV5-5

CDR3nt: TGCAGCGTAGAGTATCTGGGACAGGGGGCAAATGAGCAGTTCTTC
CDR3aa: CSVEYLGQGANEQFF
abundance: -
j_gene: TRBJ2-1
d_gene: TRBD1
v_gene: TRBV29-1

CDR3nt: TGTGCCAGCAGTCGACTCCCAGGGGTTGGGAATGAGCAGTTCTTC
CDR3aa: CASSRLPGVGNEQFF
abundance: -
j_gene: TRBJ2-1
d_gene: -
v_gene: TRBV6-5

CDR3nt: TGTGCCAGCAGTTTAGGGGGGCGAAGCACTGAAGCTTTCTTT
CDR3aa: CASSLGGRSTEAFF
abundance: -
j_gene: TRBJ1-1
d_gene: -
v_gene: TRBV27

CDR3nt: TGTGCCAGCAGCTACTCAGACCGATCTGAAGCTTTCTTT
CDR3aa: CASSYSDRSEAFF
abundance: -
j_gene: TRBJ1-1
d_gene: -
v_gene: TRBV7-9

CDR3nt: TGTGCCAGCAGTGACGGGACCGCTGGGGGGCATGGTCAGCCCCAGCATTTT
CDR3aa: CASSDGTAGGHGQPQHF
abundance: -
j_gene: TRBJ1-5
d_gene: -
v_gene: TRBV6-1

CDR3nt: TGTGCCAGCAGCTTGGGGTCTAGCCGGGAGACCCAGTACTTC
CDR3aa: CASSLGSSRETQYF
abundance: -
j_gene: TRBJ2-5
d_gene: -
v_gene: TRBV5-4

CDR3nt: TGTGCCAGCAGTTTAATGGGGTCCTACGAGCAGTACTTC
CDR3aa: CASSLMGSYEQYF
abundance: -
j_gene: TRBJ2-7
d_gene: -
v_gene: TRBV27

CDR3nt: TGTGCCAGCAGCGTAGGCGGAAGAGGACTAGCGCCCGGGGAGCTGTTTTTT
CDR3aa: CASSVGGRGLAPGELFF
abundance: -
j_gene: TRBJ2-2
d_gene: TRBD2
v_gene: TRBV9